This record concerns one TCR beta chain sequence. Its antigen is as yet unknown. The sample is drawn from a study of response to subunit inactivated influenza vaccine. V dropped 2 bases and J dropped 2 bases, with 12 bases sitting between them. The CDR3 extends over 16 amino acids. Germline assignment: CDR1 ENHRY and CDR2 SYGVKD. MiXCR, applied by TCRdb to the RT-PCR reads, yields one record per CDR3 protein. The profile shows about half a million distinct CDR3 sequences, roughly 8.2% of them singletons. Study results and caveats: Few additional T cells are recruited per seasonal influenza vaccination, authors suggested.

This clonotype was sampled from a man aged 50 to 75 who received an inactivated influenza vaccine. This chain connects TRBV10-3 to TRBJ2-2; TRBD2 might be the D (6 bases). The input for sequencing was PBMCs from blood, taken less than 30 months after vaccination. The CDR3 coding sequence is TGTGCCATCAGTGAGATCCTAGCGAGAAACACCGGGGAGCTGTTTTTT. Residues: CAISEILARNTGELFF.